This TCR beta chain was sequenced for a study of Ad26.COV2.S vaccination and SARS-CoV-2 variants. Overall study context: Ad26.COV2.S given intramuscularly, once or twice 56 days apart. Points from the study as a whole: Once vaccination had occurred, spike-specific CD8+ and CD4+ T cell responses reportedly showed substantial breadth.

With respect to this clone: The antigen remains undetermined.

CDR1 is SGHAT and CDR2 is FQNNGV in the germline V gene. The CDR3 runs 14 residues. With 0 bases clipped from V and 7 bases from J, the junction kept 5 bases outside the gene matches. Treatment described: some 19 received Ad26.COV2.S at low or high dose, single or two shots; a few received placebo; per-sample allocation not given. Day 63 after the first vaccine or placebo injection was the time point for sampling. The sample came from a Boston adult aged 18-55 years. Wuhan-strain SARS-CoV-2 spike was expressed by the Ad26 vector that made up the vaccine. Repertoires were generated with immunoSEQ multiplex PCR, while TCRdb's copy carries only in-frame clones and drops some. The sample yields roughly 320,000 clones, around 87% seen once.

The chain employs TRBV11-2 and TRBJ2-5; 7 bases line up with TRBD1. The sample here was peripheral blood, taken in a trial of Ad26.COV2.S vaccine versus placebo. The receptor was derived from a person aged 18-65 years who received the Ad26.COV2.S COVID-19 vaccine or a placebo. The DNA for the CDR3 is TGTGCCAGCAGCTTAGATCCGGGACAGACGACCCAGTACTTC. Its translation is CASSLDPGQTTQYF.